Shown below are 17 T cell receptor beta chains from a single sample sequenced in a study of beta chain features in type 1 diabetes. Expressed TCRB transcripts were sequenced, since all the RNA that had been isolated was reverse transcribed. The table came from immunoSEQ multiplex PCR; TCRdb's copy has only in-frame clones and leaves some out. The sample has 600,000 to 650,000 clones, about 14% seen once. Specimen: naive CD4+ T cells from blood. The source is a man aged 18 to 30 in good health.

This clone was detected a few times. V is TRBV27 and J is TRBJ2-7, with D perhaps TRBD2 (6 bases). The V and J ends lost 3 bases and 2 bases respectively, with 20 bases between them. This CDR3 contains 17 residues. CDR1 and CDR2 from the germline V gene are MNHEY and SMNVEV (reference sequence). CDR3 sequence reads: CASSFPGGASRAYEQYF. For the CDR3, the DNA is TGTGCCAGCAGTTTTCCCGGGGGAGCCTCAAGGGCCTACGAGCAGTACTTC.

The genes are TRBV6-5 and TRBJ1-2; the D is unclear. Germline CDR1 MNHEY, CDR2 SVGAGI. CDR3 length: 13 amino acids. V was shortened by 6 bases and J by 3 bases, with 11 bases between the two germline ends. The CDR3 loop is CASSPNIDYGYTF. CDR3 nucleotides: TGTGCCAGCAGCCCTAACATTGACTATGGCTACACCTTC.

Remarks on this clone: Germline is not matched at one junction end, which may reflect a read error. The rearrangement uses TRBV5-6 and TRBJ1-4, with D maybe TRBD1 (6 bases). Germline V lookup: CDR1 SGHDT, CDR2 YYEEEE. This CDR3 has 13 residues. CDR3 in DNA: TGTGCCAGCAGCCGCGCCGCCCCAGGGGAACTGCATTTT. Its protein is CASSRAAPGELHF.

This clone was found a few times. The CDR3 protein is CASSPSTSGYTF. The CDR3 DNA is TGTGCCAGCAGTCCCTCGACCAGCGGCTACACCTTC. The gene calls are TRBV28 and TRBJ1-2; no definite D call. From germline, CDR1 is MDHEN and CDR2 SYDVKM. This CDR3 has 12 residues. V lost 5 bases and J lost 8, with 12 bases in between.

This clone came up a few times. V and J are TRBV9 and TRBJ2-5, with D possibly TRBD2 on 7 matching bases. V was pared by 0 bases and J by 4 bases, with 16 bases between. The CDR3 extends over 16 amino acids. Germline values: CDR1 SGDLS, CDR2 YYNGEE. The CDR3 is CASSVAPSRGPETQYF. In DNA form, the CDR3 reads TGTGCCAGCAGCGTAGCCCCCTCGCGGGGGCCAGAGACCCAGTACTTC.

CDR3 sequence (DNA): TGTGCCAGCAGCGACGGTCGAGATACGCAGTATTTT. Translation gives CASSDGRDTQYF. J is TRBJ2-3 and V is TRBV6-1; D gene ambiguous. Germline V CDR1 and CDR2: MNHNS, SASEGT. The V end lost 6 bases, the J end lost 5 bases, and 9 bases lay between the germline ends. The CDR3 contains 12 residues.

The chain combines TRBV15 with TRBJ1-1; D is possibly TRBD1 (5 bases). The germline V gene encodes CDR1 LNHNV and CDR2 YYDKDF (reference sequence). V was pared by 5 bases and J by 12 bases, with 25 bases between. The CDR3 is 15 residues long. The CDR3 spells CATSSKMGTKMGPFF. The CDR3 DNA reads TGTGCCACCAGCTCCAAGATGGGGACGAAAATGGGCCCTTTCTTT.

The chain uses TRBV5-4 and TRBJ2-7; D not certain. Trimming pared 4 bases from V and 7 bases from J, leaving 9 bases between. Germline V CDR1 and CDR2: SGHNT, YYREEE (reference sequence). The CDR3 contains 11 residues. CDR3: CASSLLGEQYF. The CDR3 bases are TGTGCCAGCAGCCTTCTGGGAGAGCAGTACTTC.

This clone was detected a few times. The chain is built from TRBV11-3 and TRBJ1-1; D call uncertain. V was shortened by 3 bases and J by 1 base, with 6 bases between the two germline ends. Germline CDR1 SGHNT, CDR2 YENEEA. The CDR3 totals 13 residues. The chain's CDR3 is CASSFSQNTEAFF. CDR3 DNA sequence: TGTGCCAGCAGCTTTAGCCAGAACACTGAAGCTTTCTTT.

This chain connects TRBV7-9 to TRBJ2-7; the D gene is possibly TRBD1 (5 bases). CDR1 and CDR2 (germline): SEHNR, FQNEAQ (reference sequence). V lost 6 bases to trimming and J lost 2 bases, with 5 bases between them. This CDR3 has 11 amino acids. For the CDR3, the DNA is TGTGCCAGCAGGGGGCCCTACGAGCAGTACTTC. Translating it yields CASRGPYEQYF.

This clone was seen only a few times. The V and J genes are TRBV7-2 and TRBJ2-7; the match to TRBD1 covers 8 bases. The CDR3 contains 15 residues. Germline loops: CDR1 SGHTA, CDR2 FQGNSA. The ends lost 1 base at V and 6 bases at J; junction bases unmatched: 8. The CDR3 here is CASSLEGQGAIEQYF. The CDR3 DNA follows: TGTGCCAGCAGCTTAGAAGGGCAGGGGGCGATCGAGCAGTACTTC.

V usage is TRBV2 and J usage is TRBJ2-5; 9 nucleotides align to TRBD2. The CDR3 has 15 amino acids. V lost 4 bases and J lost 2; bases outside the gene matches: 5. Germline loops: CDR1 SNHLY, CDR2 FYNNEI. The CDR3 loop is CASSVWREGQETQYF. CDR3 sequence (DNA): TGTGCCAGCAGTGTATGGCGGGAGGGGCAAGAGACCCAGTACTTC.

The chain carries TRBV15 and TRBJ1-6; D gene ambiguous. This CDR3 contains 15 residues. V lost 0 bases and J 9 bases, leaving 12 bases between the germline ends. Germline values: CDR1 LNHNV, CDR2 YYDKDF (reference sequence). The DNA for the CDR3 is TGTGCCACCAGCAGAGATCAGACGTACGGTTCACCCCTCCACTTT. Translated, it gives CATSRDQTYGSPLHF.

The chain carries TRBV18 and TRBJ1-1; D gene ambiguous. The CDR3 has 13 residues. Trimming cost V 4 bases and J 3 bases, with 9 bases left between them. Germline CDR1 and CDR2: KGHSH and LQKENI. The DNA of the CDR3 is TGTGCCAGCTCACAGGCTGTGGACACTGAAGCTTTCTTT. Translated: CASSQAVDTEAFF.

The chain has TRBV11-2 and TRBJ1-1; 9 nucleotides match TRBD1. The CDR3 has 13 residues. Germline assignment: CDR1 SGHAT and CDR2 FQNNGV. Trimming took 0 bases from V and 11 from J; bases not matched to a gene: 4. This CDR3 is CASSLDRTGVAFF. CDR3 coding DNA: TGTGCCAGCAGCTTAGATAGGACAGGGGTTGCTTTCTTT. Supplemented by reference TRBV11-2 and TRBJ1-1, the full variable domain reads EAGVAQSPRYKIIEKRQSVAFWCNPISGHATLYWYQQILGQGPKLLIQFQNNGVVDDSQLPKDRFSAERLKGVDSTLKIQPAKLEDSAVYLCASSLDRTGVAFFGQGTRLTVV.

This clone showed up just a few times. The chain carries TRBV7-2 and TRBJ1-1, with D possibly TRBD1 on 6 matching bases. Trimming removed 0 bases at V and 7 bases at J, with 18 bases between. Germline values: CDR1 SGHTA, CDR2 FQGNSA. CDR3 length equals 16 residues. CDR3 sequence (DNA): TGTGCCAGCAGCTTAGCGTCCGGGGGCGCGTTTGGTGAAGCTTTCTTT. Protein sequence: CASSLASGGAFGEAFF.

The J gene is TRBJ2-5, the V gene TRBV5-1; 7 positions match TRBD2. This CDR3 region has 12 residues. Germline CDR1 SGHRS, CDR2 YFSETQ. J was trimmed by 4 bases and V by 5 bases; bases with no gene match: 2. DNA for the CDR3: TGCGCCAGCAGACTAGCGACAGAGACCCAGTACTTC. Translated, it gives CASRLATETQYF.